A single sample is the source of the 19 T cell receptor beta chains below, sequenced in a study of T cell responses to AZD1222 COVID-19 vaccine. Generated by immunoSEQ multiplex PCR, the TCRdb table keeps only in-frame clones and is missing some. Of approximately 82,000 clones listed, roughly 90% are singletons. This material consisted of peripheral blood, taken on day 0 of AZD1222 vaccination. The receptors shown here come from an adult in good health.

The chain couples TRBV29-1 to TRBJ1-1; TRBD1 matches at 7 bases. Trimming cost V 7 bases and J 8 bases; bases outside gene matches: 4. This CDR3 has 10 amino acids. Germline CDR1 is SQVTM and CDR2 is ANQGSEA. The CDR3 reads CSARQGEAFF. In DNA, the CDR3 is TGCAGCGCTCGACAGGGAGAAGCTTTCTTT.

The chain recombines TRBV19 with TRBJ2-2, with unresolved D. There are 14 residues in the CDR3. V lost 3 bases and J lost 5, with 10 bases in between. The V gene's germline CDR1 is LNHDA and CDR2 SQIVND (reference sequence). CDR3 coding DNA: TGTGCCAGTAGTATTGGCAGTGGGACCGGGGAGCTGTTTTTT. Its protein is CASSIGSGTGELFF.

This sequence joins TRBV5-4 and TRBJ2-2; D might be TRBD1 (6 bases). This CDR3 contains 15 residues. CDR1 is SGHNT and CDR2 is YYREEE in the germline V gene (reference sequence). Trimming took 6 bases from V and 3 from J, leaving 15 bases between them. This chain's CDR3 is CASTQGGRDTGELFF. The CDR3 nucleotides read TGTGCCAGCACCCAAGGGGGAAGGGACACCGGGGAGCTGTTTTTT.

The chain couples TRBV27 to TRBJ1-1; tentatively, D is TRBD1 (5 bases). V was clipped by 6 bases and J by 5 bases, with 19 bases between them. CDR1 MNHEY and CDR2 SMNVEV come from the germline V gene (reference sequence). The CDR3 runs to 15 residues. The CDR3 here is CASSPLAQGRTEAFF. The CDR3 region has the DNA TGTGCCAGCAGCCCGCTGGCGCAGGGTAGGACTGAAGCTTTCTTT.

This CDR3 reads CASSVWAGVPPYEQYF. CDR3 in DNA: TGTGCCAGCAGCGTATGGGCAGGGGTTCCCCCCTACGAGCAGTACTTC. V is TRBV9 and J is TRBJ2-7; a weak D match, TRBD1 (6 bases). V lost 1 base and J 2 bases, leaving 16 bases between the germline ends. Germline V CDR1 and CDR2: SGDLS, YYNGEE. There are 16 residues in the CDR3.

The rearrangement links TRBV7-8 to TRBJ1-5, with D unresolved. Trimming cost V 1 base and J 0 bases, with 10 bases left between them. Germline V gene data show CDR1 as SGHVS and CDR2 as FQNEAQ. There are 16 residues in the CDR3. CDR3 DNA sequence: TGTGCCAGCAGCTTAGACGTGGCAGATAGCAATCAGCCCCAGCATTTT. It translates to CASSLDVADSNQPQHF. Supplemented by reference TRBV7-8 and TRBJ1-5, the full variable domain reads GAGVSQSPRYKVAKRGQDVALRCDPISGHVSLFWYQQALGQGPEFLTYFQNEAQLDKSGLPSDRFFAERPEGSVSTLKIQRTQQEDSAVYLCASSLDVADSNQPQHFGDGTRLSIL.

This clone was picked up one time. Its ends do not fully match the called genes, so a read error is possible. The V gene is TRBV18, the J gene TRBJ1-6; D is ambiguous. CDR3 length: 13 amino acids. Germline lookup yields CDR1 KGHSH and CDR2 LQKENI. This chain's CDR3 is CTSSQGPDSPLHF. In nucleotides, the CDR3 is TGTACCAGCTCTCAAGGACCAGATTCACCCCTCCACTTT.

This chain connects TRBV5-1 to TRBJ2-3, with TRBD2 matching 10 bases. With 0 bases clipped from V and 2 bases from J, the junction kept 6 bases outside the gene matches. The CDR3 contains 17 residues. In germline, CDR1 is SGHRS, CDR2 YFSETQ. DNA for the CDR3: TGCGCCAGCAGCTTGGCAGCTAGCGGGGGTTTCACAGATACGCAGTATTTT. Its protein is CASSLAASGGFTDTQYF.

Only one count was recorded for this clone. The rearrangement links TRBV19 to TRBJ2-7, with 11 bases identical to TRBD2. CDR3 length equals 16 residues. J was trimmed by 4 bases and V by 0 bases; bases with no gene match: 5. The germline V gene has CDR1 LNHDA and CDR2 SQIVND (reference sequence). The CDR3 spells CASSIDLASGGYEQYF. The CDR3 nucleotides are TGTGCCAGTAGTATAGATTTGGCTAGCGGGGGGTACGAGCAGTACTTC.

CDR3 coding DNA: TGCAGCGTCAGAACAGGGGGCCCGGTCACCGGGGAGCTGTTTTTT. Its translation is CSVRTGGPVTGELFF. V is TRBV29-1 and J is TRBJ2-2; 9 bases map to TRBD1. The V gene's germline CDR1 is SQVTM and CDR2 ANQGSEA. This CDR3 is built from 15 residues. V shed 6 bases and J 4 bases; nucleotides not matched to a gene: 9.

The genes are TRBV7-2 and TRBJ2-3; 7 bases fit TRBD1. The CDR3 contains 15 residues. CDR1 and CDR2 (germline): SGHTA, FQGNSA. Trimming cost V 3 bases and J 2 bases; bases outside gene matches: 5. The CDR3 DNA sequence: TGTGCCAGCAGCTTGACAGGGAGTGTCACAGATACGCAGTATTTT. Translated, it gives CASSLTGSVTDTQYF.

V usage is TRBV6-1 and J usage is TRBJ1-6; D might be TRBD1 (6 bases). Germline assignment: CDR1 MNHNS and CDR2 SASEGT. V lost 1 base, J lost 6 bases, and 7 bases lay in between. This CDR3 comprises 14 residues. The CDR3: CASSEGTVNSPLHF. In nucleotides, the CDR3 is TGTGCCAGCAGTGAAGGGACAGTTAATTCACCCCTCCACTTT.

The V and J genes are TRBV10-3 and TRBJ2-3, with 9 bases matching TRBD2. CDR1 ENHRY and CDR2 SYGVKD come from the germline V gene. CDR3 length equals 13 residues. Trimming at V came to 8 bases and at J to 1 base, leaving 1 base not matched to a gene. The CDR3, as DNA: TGTGCCATCGCGGGGGGGGGCACAGATACGCAGTATTTT. Its protein is CAIAGGGTDTQYF.

This chain joins TRBV6-2 or TRBV6-3 and TRBJ1-1, with D possibly matching TRBD1 (5 bases). Germline assignment: CDR1 MNHEY and CDR2 SVGEGT. This CDR3 contains 16 residues. V was cut by 0 bases and J by 5 bases, with 16 bases left in between. The CDR3 DNA reads as TGTGCCAGCAGTTACTCGATCTTTGACAGAGGAACTGAAGCTTTCTTT. It yields the protein CASSYSIFDRGTEAFF.

The chain carries TRBV4-3 and TRBJ2-3, with D hard to call. Germline V CDR1 and CDR2: LGHNA, YSLEER. Trimming took off 0 bases at V and 4 bases at J, with 11 bases between the two ends. The CDR3 length is 15 residues. CDR3 sequence (DNA): TGCGCCAGCAGCCAAGAAGGGAAACCCCCAGATACGCAGTATTTT. Its protein product is CASSQEGKPPDTQYF.

V is TRBV11-2 and J is TRBJ2-7; the D gene is possibly TRBD1 (5 bases). Germline V gene sequence: CDR1 SGHAT, CDR2 FQNNGV. Between the trimmed V and J ends, which lost 5 bases and 3 bases, there was a span of 20 bases. This CDR3 region has 16 residues. The CDR3 loop reads CASSPAGRTLLYEQYF. CDR3 nucleotide sequence: TGTGCCAGCAGCCCAGCAGGTAGGACACTACTCTACGAGCAGTACTTC.

The chain couples TRBV7-6 to TRBJ2-3; 13 bases match TRBD2. J gave up 5 bases and V 0 bases, and 8 bases lay outside the gene matches. Per germline, CDR1 SGHVS and CDR2 FNYEAQ. This CDR3 spans 18 amino acids. In DNA form, the CDR3 reads TGTGCCAGCAGCTTAGCCTTAACTAGCGGGGGGGCGAGAGATACGCAGTATTTT. Translating gives CASSLALTSGGARDTQYF.

In its sample, this clone was seen once. The chain couples TRBV28 to TRBJ1-1; no clear D. V gave up 7 bases and J gave up 7 bases, with 13 bases separating them. Looked up from germline, CDR1 is MDHEN and CDR2 is SYDVKM. The length of the CDR3 is 12 residues. The CDR3: CASITRHFEAFF. CDR3 coding DNA: TGTGCCAGCATCACTCGACACTTTGAAGCTTTCTTT.

The chain is built from TRBV18 and TRBJ1-4; D is perhaps TRBD1 (6 bases). Germline V gene data show CDR1 as KGHSH and CDR2 as LQKENI. The germline V and J ends were trimmed by 3 bases and 8 bases, with 13 bases remaining between them. This CDR3 is 14 amino acids long. CDR3 sequence (DNA): TGTGCCAGCTCACCCCCGGACAGCCGGGAAAAACTGTTTTTT. Translated: CASSPPDSREKLFF. Based on the CDR3 plus reference TRBV18 and TRBJ1-4, the full variable domain is NAGVMQNPRHLVRRRGQEARLRCSPMKGHSHVYWYRQLPEEGLKFMVYLQKENIIDESGMPKERFSAEFPKEGPSILRIQQVVRGDSAAYFCASSPPDSREKLFFGSGTQLSVL.